This is a list of T cell receptor beta chains from one sample in a study of T-cell reconstitution after alpha-beta-depleted transplantation in children. TCRdb redid the calling of the PCR reads with MiXCR, one entry per CDR3 protein. Among 65,000 to 90,000 distinct CDR3 sequences listed, roughly a tenth were seen once. This specimen consisted of PBMCs, obtained before TCRalphabeta/CD19-depleted stem cell transplant. The receptors were sampled from a boy aged 5-17 years with acute myeloid leukemia, due to receive a stem cell transplant. Both conserved end residues are part of each CDR3. A D gene is named only where the DNA matches it firmly. For some rows the clone size is stated as once, few or many, or as a class when expanded; others skip it.

. | TRBJ2-1 | TRBV6-1 | many | CASKIAEVYNEQFF | TGTGCCAGCAAAATAGCGGAGGTATACAATGAGCAGTTCTTC
. | TRBJ2-1 | TRBV29-1 | many | CSVAAEGHPNEQFF | TGCAGCGTGGCTGCGGAGGGCCATCCCAATGAGCAGTTCTTC
TRBD2 | TRBJ2-1 | TRBV7-2 | many | CASSLLAGGRNEQFF | TGTGCCAGCAGCCTTCTAGCGGGAGGGCGCAATGAGCAGTTCTTC
TRBD2 | TRBJ2-7 | TRBV4-3 | many | CASSRMGGAGGYEQYF | TGCGCCAGCAGCCGAATGGGCGGAGCGGGAGGCTACGAGCAGTACTTC
TRBD2 | TRBJ2-7 | TRBV7-2 | few | CASSLLLAGDAYEQYF | TGTGCCAGCAGTCTACTTCTAGCGGGAGATGCCTACGAGCAGTACTTC
TRBD2 | TRBJ2-1 | TRBV7-2 | . | CASSPTSGYNEQFF | TGTGCCAGCAGCCCCACTAGCGGTTACAATGAGCAGTTCTTC
. | TRBJ1-5 | TRBV12-3/TRBV12-4 | many | CASSATGNSNQPQHF | TGTGCCAGCAGTGCCACAGGGAATAGCAATCAGCCCCAGCATTTT
. | TRBJ2-3 | TRBV6-5 | . | CASSYGSTDTQYF | TGTGCCAGCAGCTACGGGAGCACAGATACGCAGTATTTT
. | TRBJ2-3 | TRBV11-2 | many | CASSLDLDFPQYF | TGTGCCAGCAGCTTAGATCTTGATTTCCCGCAGTATTTT
. | TRBJ1-1 | TRBV7-8 | many | CASSFGRGNTEAFF | TGTGCCAGCAGCTTCGGCAGGGGGAACACTGAAGCTTTCTTT
. | TRBJ2-3 | TRBV20-1 | . | CSARPPGRSDTQYF | TGCAGTGCTAGACCCCCCGGCCGCTCAGATACGCAGTATTTT
. | TRBJ1-2 | TRBV7-9 | many | CASSNRRGADYGYTF | TGTGCCAGCAGCAACCGGAGAGGAGCCGACTATGGCTACACCTTC
TRBD1 | TRBJ1-2 | TRBV29-1 | many | CSVSDRGGYGYTF | TGCAGCGTGTCGGACAGGGGAGGTTATGGCTACACCTTC
TRBD1 | TRBJ2-7 | TRBV27 | many | CASSRGQGITYEQYF | TGTGCCAGCAGTAGGGGACAGGGGATTACCTACGAGCAGTACTTC
TRBD2 | TRBJ2-1 | TRBV27 | . | CASSLQRSGTHNEQFF | TGTGCCAGCAGTTTACAACGCAGCGGGACCCACAATGAGCAGTTCTTC
. | TRBJ2-5 | TRBV11-2 | many | CASRMGGETQYF | TGTGCCAGCAGGATGGGGGGAGAGACCCAGTACTTC
. | TRBJ2-2 | TRBV21-1 | many | CASSPRVSRPHTGELFF | TGTGCCAGCAGCCCAAGAGTGTCCAGGCCCCACACCGGGGAGCTGTTTTTT
TRBD2 | TRBJ2-7 | TRBV25-1 | . | CASSGPSGFGNEQYF | TGTGCCAGCAGTGGCCCTAGCGGATTCGGGAACGAGCAGTACTTC
. | TRBJ2-4 | TRBV28 | few | CASAGPGLAKNIQYF | TGTGCCAGCGCCGGCCCTGGGCTAGCCAAAAACATTCAGTACTTC
. | TRBJ1-5 | TRBV12-3/TRBV12-4 | few | CASSLDGGLNQPQHF | TGTGCCAGCAGTTTAGATGGGGGGCTCAATCAGCCCCAGCATTTT
TRBD2 | TRBJ2-7 | TRBV15 | many | CATSRTSGSYEQYF | TGTGCCACCAGCCGGACTAGCGGCTCCTACGAGCAGTACTTC
TRBD2 | TRBJ2-7 | TRBV4-2 | many | CASSQGPGLAGGAYEQYF | TGTGCCAGCAGCCAAGGCCCCGGACTAGCGGGAGGGGCCTACGAGCAGTACTTC
TRBD1 | TRBJ1-2 | TRBV5-1 | many | CASSSGPDRGKDGYTF | TGCGCCAGCAGCTCGGGTCCGGACAGGGGGAAGGATGGCTACACCTTC
. | TRBJ2-1 | TRBV9 | many | CASSPGTGNEQFF | TGTGCCAGCAGCCCAGGGACCGGTAATGAGCAGTTCTTC
TRBD1 | TRBJ1-2 | TRBV5-1 | many | CASSPYLGQGVGYTF | TGCGCCAGCAGCCCCTACCTGGGACAGGGGGTGGGCTACACCTTC
. | TRBJ2-1 | TRBV5-1 | many | CASSWQSSYNEQFF | TGCGCCAGCAGTTGGCAGAGCTCCTACAATGAGCAGTTCTTC
. | TRBJ2-6 | TRBV11-2 | many | CASSLAMGANVLTF | TGTGCCAGCAGCTTAGCCATGGGGGCCAACGTCCTGACTTTC
. | TRBJ2-4 | TRBV27 | many | CASSPTGNIQYF | TGTGCCAGCAGTCCGACCGGAAACATTCAGTACTTC
TRBD1 | TRBJ1-2 | TRBV4-3 | many | CASSQARGNHGYTF | TGCGCCAGCAGCCAAGCCAGGGGGAATCATGGCTACACCTTC
. | TRBJ1-2 | TRBV20-1 | many | CSARRQGTAGYTF | TGCAGTGCTCGCCGACAAGGCACTGCCGGCTACACCTTC
TRBD1 | TRBJ2-1 | TRBV27 | . | CASTNAGGSYNEQFF | TGTGCCAGCACCAATGCAGGGGGCTCCTACAATGAGCAGTTCTTC
. | TRBJ2-1 | TRBV11-2 | . | CANSLDPGSSYNEQFF | TGTGCCAACAGCTTAGATCCGGGGAGCTCCTACAATGAGCAGTTCTTC
. | TRBJ2-7 | TRBV20-1 | many | CSARSEFNYEQYF | TGCAGTGCTAGAAGTGAGTTTAATTACGAGCAGTACTTC
TRBD2 | TRBJ2-7 | TRBV9 | many | CASSVVSGSSEQYF | TGTGCCAGCAGCGTGGTTAGCGGGAGTTCCGAGCAGTACTTC
TRBD1 | TRBJ1-1 | TRBV10-2 | many | CASRRTGVDTEAFF | TGCGCCAGCAGGAGGACAGGGGTCGACACTGAAGCTTTCTTT
TRBD1 | TRBJ1-2 | TRBV3-1 | many | CASSPGTDYYGYTF | TGTGCCAGCAGCCCAGGGACAGACTACTATGGCTACACCTTC
TRBD1 | TRBJ1-1 | TRBV29-1 | many | CSANRGFNTEAFF | TGCAGCGCCAACAGGGGGTTTAACACTGAAGCTTTCTTT
TRBD2 | TRBJ2-3 | TRBV20-1 | many | CSASTSGFSTDTQYF | TGCAGTGCTAGCACTAGCGGATTTAGCACAGATACGCAGTATTTT
TRBD2 | TRBJ2-3 | TRBV18 | many | CASSNTMSFSGRRTDTQYF | TGTGCCAGCTCCAACACTATGTCATTTAGCGGGAGGCGCACAGATACGCAGTATTTT
. | TRBJ1-1 | TRBV20-1 | many | CSARVPGLRTEAFF | TGCAGTGCTAGAGTTCCTGGGTTACGCACTGAAGCTTTCTTT
. | TRBJ2-1 | TRBV15 | . | CAVAAGQSSYNEQFF | TGTGCCGTGGCGGCGGGACAGAGCTCCTACAATGAGCAGTTCTTC
TRBD2 | TRBJ2-3 | TRBV7-2 | many | CASSFGGGPTDTQYF | TGTGCCAGCAGCTTCGGCGGGGGACCTACAGATACGCAGTATTTT
. | TRBJ1-6 | TRBV28 | many | CASSSLGEGSPLHF | TGTGCCAGCAGTTCTCTGGGTGAAGGGTCACCCCTCCACTTT
. | TRBJ2-5 | TRBV20-1 | many | CSARRREVNQETQYF | TGCAGTGCTAGGAGGAGGGAGGTGAACCAAGAGACCCAGTACTTC
TRBD2 | TRBJ2-1 | TRBV9 | . | CASSVEVAGGEQFF | TGTGCCAGCAGCGTAGAAGTAGCGGGGGGCGAGCAGTTCTTC
TRBD2 | TRBJ2-1 | TRBV30 | few | CAWNSGTGGEQFF | TGTGCCTGGAATAGCGGGACTGGTGGTGAGCAGTTCTTC
TRBD2 | TRBJ2-1 | TRBV3-1 | many | CASSQVSGGAYNEQFF | TGTGCCAGCAGCCAAGTAAGCGGGGGGGCCTACAATGAGCAGTTCTTC
. | TRBJ2-6 | TRBV2 | many | CASTRRGGTSGANVLTF | TGTGCCAGCACTCGCAGGGGAGGCACCTCTGGGGCCAACGTCCTGACTTTC
TRBD2 | TRBJ2-3 | TRBV7-2 | many | CASSPTRLALRGDTQYF | TGTGCCAGCAGCCCAACCCGACTAGCGCTACGAGGGGATACGCAGTATTTT
. | TRBJ2-1 | TRBV19 | many | CASSIGGRNNEQFF | TGTGCCAGTAGTATCGGGGGCAGAAACAATGAGCAGTTCTTC
TRBD2 | TRBJ2-1 | TRBV29-1 | . | CSVGVAGVLALYNEQFF | TGCAGCGTTGGAGTAGCGGGAGTACTGGCCCTTTACAATGAGCAGTTCTTC
. | TRBJ2-1 | TRBV28 | many | CASSFIGNEQFF | TGTGCCAGCAGTTTTATCGGTAATGAGCAGTTCTTC
TRBD1 | TRBJ1-6 | TRBV9 | many | CASSLEQGAISPLHF | TGTGCCAGCAGCCTGGAGCAGGGGGCAATTTCACCCCTCCACTTT
. | TRBJ2-3 | TRBV7-8 | many | CASSFLSRSAGADTQYF | TGTGCCAGCAGCTTTCTATCAAGATCCGCGGGCGCAGATACGCAGTATTTT
. | TRBJ2-5 | TRBV6-5 | . | CASSYSPSSQETQYF | TGTGCCAGCAGTTACTCGCCTAGCAGCCAAGAGACCCAGTACTTC
. | TRBJ1-3 | TRBV20-1 | many | CSARASPLGPGNTIYF | TGCAGTGCTAGAGCAAGCCCCTTGGGGCCTGGAAACACCATATATTTT
. | TRBJ1-5 | TRBV20-1 | many | CSALTLSNQPQHF | TGCAGTGCACTGACACTTAGCAATCAGCCCCAGCATTTT
TRBD1 | TRBJ2-2 | TRBV5-1 | many | CASSVRDRGTGELFF | TGCGCCAGCAGCGTCCGGGACAGGGGTACCGGGGAGCTGTTTTTT